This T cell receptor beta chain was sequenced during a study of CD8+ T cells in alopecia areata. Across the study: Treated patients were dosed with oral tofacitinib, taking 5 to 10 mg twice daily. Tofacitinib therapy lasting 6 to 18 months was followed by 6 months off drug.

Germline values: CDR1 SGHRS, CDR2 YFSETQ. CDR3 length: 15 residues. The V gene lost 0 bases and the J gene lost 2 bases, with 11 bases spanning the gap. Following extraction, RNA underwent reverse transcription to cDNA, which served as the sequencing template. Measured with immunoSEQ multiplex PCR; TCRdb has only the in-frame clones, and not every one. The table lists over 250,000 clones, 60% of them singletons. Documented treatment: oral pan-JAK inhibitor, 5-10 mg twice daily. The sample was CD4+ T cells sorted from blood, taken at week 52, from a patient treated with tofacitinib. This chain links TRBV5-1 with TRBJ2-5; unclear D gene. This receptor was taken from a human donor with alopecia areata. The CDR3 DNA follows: TGCGCCAGCAGCTTGGGCACCGCCCGGCAAGAGACCCAGTACTTC. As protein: CASSLGTARQETQYF. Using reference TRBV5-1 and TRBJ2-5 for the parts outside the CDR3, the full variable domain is KAGVTQTPRYLIKTRGQQVTLSCSPISGHRSVSWYQQTPGQGLQFLFEYFSETQRNKGNFPGRFSGRQFSNSRSEMNVSTLELGDSALYLCASSLGTARQETQYFGPGTRLLVL.